The entry below describes one T cell receptor beta chain. The antigen is not known. The graft donor-derived T-allo10 cells reportedly recognize host alloantigens, are anergic, and suppress alloantigen-specifically. These data originate in a study of type 1 regulatory T cells. Study-wide context: This in vitro CD4 product, T-allo10, is enriched for Tr1 cells and alloantigen-specific.

TCRdb redid the calling of the reads with MiXCR, one entry per CDR3 protein. The table has 60,000 to 80,000 distinct CDR3 sequences, 63% seen once. V was clipped by 1 base and J by 7 bases, with 17 bases between them. The CDR3 is 15 residues long. Germline CDR1 is PRHDT and CDR2 is FYEKMQ (reference sequence). The TCR originated in a human donor in good health. The V and J genes are TRBV13 and TRBJ2-7, with D possibly matching TRBD2 (6 bases). The material sequenced was cultured T cells, either the whole culture or a sorted T cell fraction (not recorded which). Subset given: Tr1-enriched cell product generated in vitro against host alloantigens. CDR3 amino acids: CASSLDGGIYLEQYF. In DNA form, the CDR3 reads TGTGCCAGCAGCTTAGACGGCGGGATCTACCTGGAGCAGTACTTC. Based on the CDR3 plus reference TRBV13 and TRBJ2-7, the full variable domain is AAGVIQSPRHLIKEKRETATLKCYPIPRHDTVYWYQQGPGQDPQFLISFYEKMQSDKGSIPDRFSAQQFSDYHSELNMSSLELGDSALYFCASSLDGGIYLEQYFGPGTRLTVT.